The 8 T cell receptor beta chains in this list originate from one sample, sequenced in a study of blood T cell repertoires in COVID-19. TCRdb's copy holds only in-frame clones and misses some; the assay was immunoSEQ multiplex PCR. This table holds 22,000 or so clones, about 88% found once. Sequenced material: peripheral blood. The receptors originated from a human donor in a cohort sampled during active COVID-19. The donor label of this sample is uncertain.

The V gene is TRBV27, the J gene TRBJ1-1, with 8 bases fitting TRBD1. Germline CDR1 is MNHEY and CDR2 is SMNVEV (reference sequence). With 0 bases clipped from V and 3 bases from J, the junction kept 3 bases outside the gene matches. The CDR3 totals 15 residues. CDR3 bases: TGTGCCAGCAGTTTATCGAGGACAGGGTACACTGAAGCTTTCTTT. Translation gives CASSLSRTGYTEAFF.

The chain couples TRBV13 to TRBJ2-7; D perhaps matches TRBD2 (6 bases). The length of the CDR3 is 16 residues. Germline CDR1 PRHDT, CDR2 FYEKMQ (reference sequence). The ends were cut back, 2 bases at V and 4 bases at J, with 18 bases in the middle. CDR3 DNA sequence: TGTGCCAGCAGCTTAAATCTTTTGGAGGGCCAATACGAGCAGTACTTC. Its protein is CASSLNLLEGQYEQYF. The full variable domain, in which reference TRBV13 and TRBJ2-7 provide the parts outside the CDR3, is AAGVIQSPRHLIKEKRETATLKCYPIPRHDTVYWYQQGPGQDPQFLISFYEKMQSDKGSIPDRFSAQQFSDYHSELNMSSLELGDSALYFCASSLNLLEGQYEQYFGPGTRLTVT.

The chain is built from TRBV21-1 and TRBJ1-1; the table's D gene call, TRBD1, was not cross checked with the DNA. TRBV21-1 is a documented pseudogene. CDR3 size: 15 residues. This CDR3 is CASSKVSGINTEAFF. CDR3 bases: TGTGCCAGCAGCAAAGTCTCAGGGATTAACACTGAAGCTTTCTTT.

This clone was picked up a small number of times. This rearrangement joins TRBV10-3 to TRBJ2-1, with TRBD2 identical over 10 bases. CDR1 and CDR2 from the germline V gene are ENHRY and SYGVKD. Trimming at V came to 6 bases and at J to 5 bases, leaving 4 bases not matched to a gene. The CDR3 has 14 amino acids. The CDR3 region is CAISISGRDNEQFF. Here the CDR3 DNA reads TGTGCCATCAGCATCAGCGGGAGGGACAATGAGCAGTTCTTC.

The chain combines TRBV15 with TRBJ1-4; 7 nucleotides align to TRBD1. The V gene's germline CDR1 is LNHNV and CDR2 YYDKDF (reference sequence). The CDR3 spans 15 residues. Losses at the gene ends were 3 bases for V and 8 bases for J; bases not matched to a gene: 9. The CDR3 DNA reads as TGTGCCACCAGCAGGGCCAAGGGGGCTGGGGAAAAACTGTTTTTT. Translating it yields CATSRAKGAGEKLFF.

The chain uses TRBV28 and TRBJ1-2; 8 bases map to TRBD1. The germline gives CDR1 MDHEN, CDR2 SYDVKM. There are 17 residues in the CDR3. The V and J ends lost 4 bases and 8 bases, in that order; junction bases with no gene match: 18. CDR3 bases: TGTGCCAGCAGTTCTCCCGTGGGGGGACAGGCCAGGAGGGGCTACACCTTC. This codes for CASSSPVGGQARRGYTF.

The chain has TRBV20-1 and TRBJ2-1; no firm D call. CDR3 length: 13 residues. With 3 bases removed from V and 9 bases from J, the gap between germline ends came to 15 bases. Germline V gene sequence: CDR1 DFQATT, CDR2 SNEGSKA (reference sequence). The CDR3 DNA reads as TGCAGTGCTAGTACCCCAACTCGAGGTGAGCAGTTCTTC. It codes for CSASTPTRGEQFF.

The rearrangement joins TRBV7-9 to TRBJ2-1, with 15 bases identical to TRBD2. This CDR3 spans 17 amino acids. V dropped 4 bases and J dropped 9; count of bases not matched to a gene: 10. CDR1 SEHNR and CDR2 FQNEAQ come from the germline V gene (reference sequence). This chain's CDR3 is CASSSIGLAGGPGEQFF. CDR3 nucleotides: TGTGCCAGCAGCTCTATAGGACTAGCGGGAGGGCCCGGTGAGCAGTTCTTC.